The TCR beta chain under discussion was sequenced for a study of cytomegalovirus exposure and HLA in healthy donors. The V end lost 3 bases, the J end lost 1 base, and 10 bases lay between the germline ends. Germline lookup yields CDR1 SGHRS and CDR2 YFSETQ. The CDR3 is 14 amino acids. The study ran its PCR with 60 Vbeta and 13 Jbeta primers. Sequenced by immunoSEQ multiplex PCR; TCRdb stores in-frame clones only, minus some. The sample includes about 210,000 clones, about four fifths seen only once; the top ten take around 9.6%. Sequences were obtained from PBMCs. The chain links TRBV5-1 to TRBJ1-1; D might be TRBD1 (5 bases). This receptor was obtained from a woman aged 45-65 years in good health and CMV-seropositive. The DNA for the CDR3 is TGCGCCAGCAGCTGGGGCGGGGAGAACACTGAAGCTTTCTTT. This encodes CASSWGGENTEAFF.